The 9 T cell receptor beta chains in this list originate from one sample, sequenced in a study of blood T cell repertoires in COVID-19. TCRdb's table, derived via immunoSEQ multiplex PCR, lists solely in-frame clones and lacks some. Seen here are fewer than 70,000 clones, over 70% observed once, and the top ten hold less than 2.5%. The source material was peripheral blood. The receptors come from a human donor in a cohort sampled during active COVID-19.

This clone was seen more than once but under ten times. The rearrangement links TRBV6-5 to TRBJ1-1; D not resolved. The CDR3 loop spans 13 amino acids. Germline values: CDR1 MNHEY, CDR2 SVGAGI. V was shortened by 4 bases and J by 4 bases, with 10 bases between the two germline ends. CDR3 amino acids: CASSSQRSTEAFF. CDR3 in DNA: TGTGCCAGCAGTTCACAGCGGTCCACTGAAGCTTTCTTT.

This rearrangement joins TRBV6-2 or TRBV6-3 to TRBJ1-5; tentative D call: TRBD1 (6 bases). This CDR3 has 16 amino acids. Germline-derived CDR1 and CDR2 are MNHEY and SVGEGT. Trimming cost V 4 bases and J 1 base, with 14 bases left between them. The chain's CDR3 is CASSSSGARSNQPQHF. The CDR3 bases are TGTGCCAGCAGTTCCTCGGGGGCGCGGAGCAATCAGCCCCAGCATTTT.

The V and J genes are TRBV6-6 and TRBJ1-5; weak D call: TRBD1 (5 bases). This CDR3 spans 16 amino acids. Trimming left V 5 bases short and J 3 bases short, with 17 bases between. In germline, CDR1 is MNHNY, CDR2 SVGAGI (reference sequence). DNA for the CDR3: TGTGCCAGCAGTCCCCATTTTGGGGCACCCAATCAGCCCCAGCATTTT. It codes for CASSPHFGAPNQPQHF.

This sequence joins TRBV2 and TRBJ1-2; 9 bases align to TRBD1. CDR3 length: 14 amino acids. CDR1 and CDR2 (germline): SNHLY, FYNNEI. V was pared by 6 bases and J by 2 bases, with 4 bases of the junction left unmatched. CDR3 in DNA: TGTGCCAGCAGCCTACAGGGGGCGAACTATGGCTACACCTTC. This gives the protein CASSLQGANYGYTF.

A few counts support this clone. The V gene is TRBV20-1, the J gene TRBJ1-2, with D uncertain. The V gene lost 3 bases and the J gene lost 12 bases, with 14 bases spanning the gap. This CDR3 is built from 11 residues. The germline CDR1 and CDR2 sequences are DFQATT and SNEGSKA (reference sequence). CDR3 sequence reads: CSASDFFLNTF. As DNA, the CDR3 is TGCAGTGCTAGTGATTTTTTTCTAAACACCTTC.

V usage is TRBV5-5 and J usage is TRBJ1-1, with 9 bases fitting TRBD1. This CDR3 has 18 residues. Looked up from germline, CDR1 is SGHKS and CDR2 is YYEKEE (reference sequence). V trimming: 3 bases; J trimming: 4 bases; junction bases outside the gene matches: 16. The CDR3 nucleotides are TGTGCCAGCAGCTCTTTTCTGGGTGGACAGGGGATTTCCACTGAAGCTTTCTTT. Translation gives CASSSFLGGQGISTEAFF. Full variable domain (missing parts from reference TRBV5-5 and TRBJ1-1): DAGVTQSPTHLIKTRGQQVTLRCSPISGHKSVSWYQQVLGQGPQFIFQYYEKEERGRGNFPDRFSARQFPNYSSELNVNALLLGDSALYLCASSSFLGGQGISTEAFFGQGTRLTVV.

The CDR3 loop is CASSQEGGARVNTEAFF. DNA of the CDR3: TGCGCCAGCAGCCAAGAAGGGGGGGCGAGGGTGAACACTGAAGCTTTCTTT. The chain uses TRBV4-1 and TRBJ1-1; the D gene is possibly TRBD1 (6 bases). V was shortened by 0 bases and J by 0 bases, with 14 bases between the two germline ends. CDR3 length: 17 amino acids. The germline V gene has CDR1 MGHRA and CDR2 YSYEKL.

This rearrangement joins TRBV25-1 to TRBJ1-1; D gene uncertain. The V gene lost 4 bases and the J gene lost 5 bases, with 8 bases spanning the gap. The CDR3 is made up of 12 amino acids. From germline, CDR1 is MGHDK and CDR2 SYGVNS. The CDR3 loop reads CASSGTGTEAFF. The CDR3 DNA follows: TGTGCCAGCAGTGGAACCGGGACTGAAGCTTTCTTT.

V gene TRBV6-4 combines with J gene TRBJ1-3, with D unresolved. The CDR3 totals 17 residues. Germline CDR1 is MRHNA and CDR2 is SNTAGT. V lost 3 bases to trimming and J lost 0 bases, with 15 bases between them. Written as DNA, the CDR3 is TGTGCCAGCAGTGATCCTTCCCTCTGCGCCTCTGGAAACACCATATATTTT. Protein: CASSDPSLCASGNTIYF.